The 25 T cell receptor beta chains presented below share a single source sample, sequenced in a study of T cells after yellow fever vaccination. In TCRdb, the 5' RACE reads were re-called with MiXCR into one record per CDR3 protein. The sample shows a few hundred thousand distinct CDR3 sequences, 8.5% to 10% of them seen only once. The sequences come from CD4+ T cells sorted from PBMCs, collected 5 days after the yellow fever booster vaccination. The receptors shown here come from a man between 18 and 35 years old who received the YFV17D yellow fever vaccine.

The chain employs TRBV6-2 or TRBV6-3 and TRBJ2-1, with no clear D. CDR1 is MNHEY, CDR2 SVGEGT, per germline. The length of the CDR3 is 13 residues. With 7 bases removed from V and 0 bases from J, the gap between germline ends came to 7 bases. The CDR3 region is CASTLSSYNEQFF. The CDR3 bases are TGTGCCAGCACCCTCAGCTCCTACAATGAGCAGTTCTTC.

This clonotype was seen more than once but under ten times. V and J are TRBV7-6 and TRBJ2-3; D may be TRBD1 or TRBD2 (5 bases each). From germline, CDR1 is SGHVS and CDR2 FNYEAQ. V gave up 1 base and J gave up 6 bases, with 11 bases separating them. This CDR3 has 14 residues. DNA for the CDR3: TGTGCCAGCAGCTTAGTGGGGGTGACCGATACGCAGTATTTT. This sequence encodes CASSLVGVTDTQYF.

This clonotype was recorded a few times. The chain uses TRBV2 and TRBJ2-7, with TRBD1 matching over 7 bases. Germline V gives CDR1 SNHLY, CDR2 FYNNEI. V lost 11 bases and J lost 4; bases outside the gene matches: 8. The CDR3 spans 12 residues. CDR3 coding DNA: TGTGCCGGACAGGCGCCAGGATACGAGCAGTACGTC. This sequence encodes CAGQAPGYEQYV.

V gene TRBV6-6 combines with J gene TRBJ1-2; D uncertain. This CDR3 is 14 amino acids long. CDR1 and CDR2 (germline): MNHNY, SVGAGI (reference sequence). Trimming took 2 bases from V and 5 from J, leaving 12 bases between them. DNA for the CDR3: TGTGCCAGCAGTTACGGAGGGCCCCTATATGGCTACACCTTC. As protein: CASSYGGPLYGYTF.

This clonotype was counted a few times. This chain links TRBV6-2 or TRBV6-3 with TRBJ2-7; D is perhaps TRBD1 (6 bases). CDR1 is MNHEY and CDR2 is SVGEGT in the germline V gene. Trimming left V 7 bases short and J 10 bases short, with 26 bases between. CDR3 length: 15 residues. The CDR3 bases are TGTGCCAGCACCACAGATGGGGGCGCCTCGTCGGGACAGTACGTC. This gives the protein CASTTDGGASSGQYV.

This clonotype was detected only a few times. The rearrangement uses TRBV12-3 or TRBV12-4 and TRBJ2-1; the match to TRBD2 covers 11 bases. Losses at the gene ends were 7 bases for V and 10 bases for J; bases not matched to a gene: 9. The CDR3 loop spans 14 amino acids. CDR3 amino acids: CASTFSGGAREQFF. DNA for the CDR3: TGTGCCAGCACCTTTAGCGGGGGGGCTCGCGAGCAGTTCTTC.

The sample holds a few counts of this clonotype. The chain is built from TRBV6-6 and TRBJ2-3; TRBD2 might be the D (6 bases). Germline CDR1 and CDR2: MNHNY and SVGAGI (reference sequence). This CDR3 region has 16 residues. V lost 1 base, J lost 0 bases, and 11 bases lay in between. CDR3 bases: TGTGCCAGCAGTTACTGGGCGGGGCGTAGCACAGATACGCAGTATTTT. This sequence encodes CASSYWAGRSTDTQYF.

The V and J genes are TRBV6-6 and TRBJ1-5; D uncertain. Trimming shortened V by 2 bases and J by 4 bases, and 12 bases separated the two germline ends. The CDR3 spans 15 residues. Looked up from germline, CDR1 is MNHNY and CDR2 is SVGAGI (reference sequence). CDR3 DNA: TGTGCCAGCAGTTACGCCCTTGGTCAGAATCAGCCCCAGCATTTT. Translated: CASSYALGQNQPQHF.

This clonotype was recorded many times. The chain joins TRBV20-1 to TRBJ2-7; TRBD2 agrees at 7 bases. V dropped 6 bases and J dropped 6; count of bases not matched to a gene: 8. Germline lookup yields CDR1 DFQATT and CDR2 SNEGSKA (reference sequence). There are 12 residues in the CDR3. This CDR3 is CSARGLGREQYF. The CDR3 DNA is TGCAGTGCCCGAGGACTAGGGCGCGAGCAGTACTTC.

V usage is TRBV29-1 and J usage is TRBJ2-7; D may be TRBD1 (5 bases). The CDR3 covers 12 residues. Trimming pared 7 bases from V and 3 bases from J, leaving 13 bases between. Germline loops: CDR1 SQVTM, CDR2 ANQGSEA. CDR3 sequence: CSARIDSYEQYF. CDR3 DNA sequence: TGCAGCGCGAGAATAGACAGCTACGAGCAGTACTTC.

This clonotype showed up many times. The chain has TRBV5-1 and TRBJ2-1; no clear D. Germline V gene data show CDR1 as SGHRS and CDR2 as YFSETQ. V was pared by 7 bases and J by 0 bases, with 11 bases between. CDR3 size: 14 residues. The CDR3 sequence is CASQALSSYNEQFF. In nucleotides, the CDR3 is TGCGCCAGCCAGGCCCTGAGCTCCTACAATGAGCAGTTCTTC.

J is TRBJ2-2 and V is TRBV20-1; D is undetermined. Germline CDR1 DFQATT, CDR2 SNEGSKA (reference sequence). Trimming removed 3 bases from V and 4 bases from J, with 9 bases in between. This CDR3 has 13 residues. CDR3 DNA sequence: TGCAGTGCTAGGTCGGCCTTCACCGGGGAGCTGTTTTTT. This sequence encodes CSARSAFTGELFF.

The chain couples TRBV6-5 to TRBJ1-1; 9 positions agree with TRBD1. Germline CDR1 and CDR2: MNHEY and SVGAGI. Unmatched junction bases numbered 2, after V lost 2 bases and J lost 4 bases. The CDR3 is made up of 14 amino acids. The CDR3 region is CASSYGTGPTEAFF. CDR3 nucleotide sequence: TGTGCCAGCAGTTACGGGACAGGGCCCACTGAAGCTTTCTTT.

This clonotype was seen a handful of times. V is TRBV24-1 and J is TRBJ2-2; 11 bases agree with TRBD1. Germline V gene sequence: CDR1 KGHDR, CDR2 SFDVKD. The CDR3 has 17 amino acids. V lost 1 base, J lost 5 bases, and 5 bases stayed unmatched. As DNA, the CDR3 is TGTGCCACCAGTGATTTAAAGGGGACAGGGGGGACCGGGGAGCTGTTTTTT. Its translation is CATSDLKGTGGTGELFF.

This clonotype was observed at least ten times. The V and J genes are TRBV29-1 and TRBJ2-2, with D possibly matching TRBD2 (5 bases). Germline assignment: CDR1 SQVTM and CDR2 ANQGSEA. V dropped 4 bases and J dropped 5 bases, with 14 bases sitting between them. The CDR3 is 14 amino acids. The CDR3 spells CSVAARADTGELFF. In nucleotides, the CDR3 is TGCAGCGTTGCTGCGAGGGCAGATACCGGGGAGCTGTTTTTT.

This clonotype was seen a few times. This rearrangement joins TRBV2 to TRBJ2-5; D not resolved. The CDR3 spans 14 residues. V lost 6 bases, J lost 4 bases, and 15 bases lay in between. Germline lookup yields CDR1 SNHLY and CDR2 FYNNEI. In DNA, the CDR3 is TGTGCCAGCAGGCCGTCCAAGGTACGAGAGACCCAGTACTTC. This translates into CASRPSKVRETQYF.

This clonotype was recorded a few times. The chain is built from TRBV5-1 and TRBJ2-2, with D possibly matching TRBD2 (6 bases). Germline V gene sequence: CDR1 SGHRS, CDR2 YFSETQ. V was pared by 5 bases and J by 0 bases, with 11 bases between. The CDR3 extends over 15 amino acids. CDR3 nucleotide sequence: TGCGCCAGCAGTCCGGAGGGCCCGAACACCGGGGAGCTGTTTTTT. Amino acids: CASSPEGPNTGELFF.

This clonotype was counted between two and nine times. The chain employs TRBV5-1 and TRBJ2-3, with TRBD2 matching 12 bases. CDR1 SGHRS and CDR2 YFSETQ come from the germline V gene. The ends lost 1 base at V and 5 bases at J; junction bases unmatched: 5. This CDR3 is built from 16 residues. Here the CDR3 reads CASSLLAGGPGDTQYF. The CDR3 DNA is TGCGCCAGCAGCTTGCTAGCGGGGGGGCCCGGAGATACGCAGTATTTT.

The genes are TRBV7-3 and TRBJ2-3, with D uncertain. The germline gives CDR1 SGHTA, CDR2 FQGTGA. This CDR3 spans 15 amino acids. V gave up 7 bases and J gave up 0 bases, with 14 bases separating them. Here the CDR3 DNA reads TGTGCCAGCACCGGAAATGGTCATAGCACAGATACGCAGTATTTT. Translating it yields CASTGNGHSTDTQYF. Filled out from reference TRBV7-3 and TRBJ2-3, the complete variable domain reads GAGVSQTPSNKVTEKGKYVELRCDPISGHTALYWYRQSLGQGPEFLIYFQGTGAADDSGLPNDRFFAVRPEGSVSTLKIQRTERGDSAVYLCASTGNGHSTDTQYFGPGTRLTVL.

This clonotype was recorded many times. The chain links TRBV5-1 to TRBJ1-1, with D maybe TRBD1 (5 bases). Germline CDR1 and CDR2: SGHRS and YFSETQ. V shed 1 base and J shed 0 bases, with 16 bases lying between them. The CDR3 has 17 residues. CDR3 protein: CASSLSRVIPLNTEAFF. The CDR3 bases are TGCGCCAGCAGCTTGTCCAGGGTGATACCTCTGAACACTGAAGCTTTCTTT.

This clonotype was seen at least ten times. V and J are TRBV7-9 and TRBJ2-7; the D gene is possibly TRBD1 (5 bases). The germline CDR1 and CDR2 sequences are SEHNR and FQNEAQ (reference sequence). Trimming cost V 4 bases and J 9 bases, with 10 bases left between them. This CDR3 is built from 11 residues. CDR3 amino acids: CASSSGFGQYV. The CDR3 coding sequence is TGTGCCAGCAGCTCAGGGTTCGGGCAGTACGTC.

This chain uses TRBV30 with TRBJ1-6, with D uncertain. CDR1 GTSNPN and CDR2 SVGIG come from the germline V gene (reference sequence). Trimming pared 0 bases from V and 11 bases from J, leaving 8 bases between. CDR3 length: 12 residues. Written as DNA, the CDR3 is TGTGCCTGGAGTGTACCCTCGACACCCCTCCACTTT. This gives the protein CAWSVPSTPLHF.

V is TRBV18 and J is TRBJ1-6; unclear D gene. There are 16 residues in the CDR3. The germline V gene encodes CDR1 KGHSH and CDR2 LQKENI. Trimming shortened V by 3 bases and J by 3 bases, and 12 bases separated the two germline ends. CDR3 loop: CASSPEGPHYNSPLHF. DNA of the CDR3: TGTGCCAGCTCACCTGAAGGGCCCCACTATAATTCACCCCTCCACTTT.

A note on this clonotype: A much larger clone lies a single base off, so this may be a read error. The chain links TRBV29-1 to TRBJ2-3; D perhaps matches TRBD2 (6 bases). V was clipped by 8 bases and J by 5 bases, with 29 bases between them. CDR1 SQVTM and CDR2 ANQGSEA come from the germline V gene. The CDR3 loop spans 17 amino acids. CDR3 amino acids: CSTERVGSAGSEDTQYF. Here the CDR3 DNA reads TGCAGCACTGAGCGCGTGGGCTCGGCGGGGAGCGAAGATACGCAGTATTTT.

The V call is TRBV10-3, the J call TRBJ2-5, with 8 bases fitting TRBD1. In germline, CDR1 is ENHRY, CDR2 SYGVKD. The V gene end was trimmed by 10 bases and the J gene end by 10 bases; junction bases not matched to a gene: 11. CDR3 size: 12 residues. This CDR3 is CATRQGFPGQYF. The CDR3 DNA is TGTGCCACCAGACAGGGGTTCCCCGGCCAGTACTTC.